Listed below are T cell receptor beta chains from one sample, sequenced in a study of shared clonotypes between healthy human individuals. Data came from immunoSEQ multiplex PCR; TCRdb stores just in-frame clones and leaves some out. Here the sample spans about 2.1 million clones, about 93% being singletons. Sequencing was carried out using naive CD8+ T cells from PBMCs. These receptors were obtained from a man aged 18 to 29 in good health. Some clones in this sample may be carry-over from other donors' samples. Each CDR3 is given with its conserved first and last residue. The order of the fields is J gene, D gene, clone size, V gene, CDR3 DNA, CDR3 protein. D genes are given only for firm matches. Some rows mark clone size as missing; the rest say once, few, many or name a class of expanded clone.

TRBJ2-1,TRBD2,.,TRBV18,TGTGCCAGCTCACCCCCGCCGGGGGTAGCGGGCCACCACTACAATGAGCAGTTCTTC,CASSPPPGVAGHHYNEQFF
TRBJ2-7,TRBD1,.,TRBV5-6,TGTGCCAGCAGCGCCAGGACAGGGGGCCACTACGAGCAGTACTTC,CASSARTGGHYEQYF
TRBJ2-1,TRBD2,.,TRBV27,TGTGCCAGCAGCCTACTAGCGGGAGGGTACAATGAGCAGTTCTTC,CASSLLAGGYNEQFF
TRBJ2-1,TRBD2,.,TRBV19,TGTGCCAGTAGGACTAGCGGGAGTTATCTGTTTTTCGATGAGCAGTTCTTC,CASRTSGSYLFFDEQFF
TRBJ1-1,.,.,TRBV5-1,TGCGCCAGCAGCTGGTCAGGGCCGGGGACTGAAGCTTTCTTT,CASSWSGPGTEAFF
TRBJ2-4,.,few,TRBV19,TGTGCCAGTAGTGTCGCCGGAGGAGCCAAAAACATTCAGTACTTC,CASSVAGGAKNIQYF
TRBJ2-1,.,.,TRBV9,TGTGCCAGCAGCCCCTCCGGGTCCCGCCACAATGAGCAGTTCTTC,CASSPSGSRHNEQFF
TRBJ2-1,.,.,TRBV11-2,TGTGCCAGCAGCTTAGAGCCCGAGTCTAGGTACAATGAGCAGTTCTTC,CASSLEPESRYNEQFF
TRBJ2-7,.,.,TRBV10-3,TGTGCCATCAGTGAAAGCCGGCAGGGCTACCAGTACTTC,CAISESRQGYQYF
TRBJ2-1,.,.,TRBV13,TGTGCCAGCAGCAAACTAGGGTCGGGGAATGAGCAGTTCTTC,CASSKLGSGNEQFF
TRBJ2-1,.,.,TRBV10-3,TGTGCCATCAGCACCGGGACGGGTTACAATGAGCAGTTCTTC,CAISTGTGYNEQFF
TRBJ2-7,.,.,TRBV25-1,TGTGCCAGCAGTCCCACCGGACTTTCCTACGAGCAGTACTTC,CASSPTGLSYEQYF
TRBJ2-6,.,.,TRBV19,TGTGCCAGTAGTATCGGGCTGGCTGGGGCCAACGTCCTGACTTTC,CASSIGLAGANVLTF
TRBJ2-6,.,.,TRBV7-9,TGTGCCAGCAGCCCCACAGGGCCTGGGGCCAACGTCCTGACTTTC,CASSPTGPGANVLTF
TRBJ2-7,.,.,TRBV9,TGTGCCAGCAGCGTAGGGTTAGCGGCCTCCTACGAGCAGTACTTC,CASSVGLAASYEQYF
TRBJ2-2,.,.,TRBV7-9,TGTGCCAGCAGCTGGCGCTCCACCGGGGAGCTGTTTTTT,CASSWRSTGELFF
TRBJ1-1,TRBD1,.,TRBV4-1,TGCGCCAGCAGCCGACCTCAGGGGGCTGGGGCTGAAGCTTTCTTT,CASSRPQGAGAEAFF
TRBJ2-7,TRBD2,.,TRBV7-9,TGTGCCAGCAGCCCTCGGGAGGCCGCGGCCTCCTACGAGCAGTACTTC,CASSPREAAASYEQYF
TRBJ1-1,TRBD1,.,TRBV10-1,TGCGCCAGCAGAACCGGGACAGGGGCCTTGTTTAGGGACACTGAAGCTTTCTTT,CASRTGTGALFRDTEAFF
TRBJ2-7,TRBD1,.,TRBV28,TGTGCCAGCAGTTGGACAGGGGATGGGTACGAGCAGTACTTC,CASSWTGDGYEQYF
TRBJ1-5,TRBD1,.,TRBV10-2,TGCGCCAGCACGGGTTTACAGGGGGCAATGGGCAATCAGCCCCAGCATTTT,CASTGLQGAMGNQPQHF
TRBJ2-1,.,.,TRBV4-1,TGCGCCAGCAGCCAAGGTCAGGGCTTGGGGCTAGCGATCCTGGATGAGCAGTTCTTC,CASSQGQGLGLAILDEQFF